Below, one T cell receptor (beta chain) is given with its context. The data were obtained in a study of blood T cell repertoires in COVID-19. Germline values: CDR1 KGHSH, CDR2 LQKENI. V was clipped by 6 bases and J by 1 base; unmatched bases: 3. The CDR3 runs to 14 residues. Data came from immunoSEQ multiplex PCR; TCRdb stores just in-frame clones and leaves some out. The sample yields under 350,000 clones, 75% to 90% seen once. Source material: peripheral blood. V and J are TRBV18 and TRBJ1-2, with 9 bases matching TRBD1. The source of this sequence is an older woman with acute or convalescent COVID-19. This chain's CDR3 is CASSTGGNNYGYTF. DNA of the CDR3: TGTGCCAGCTCGACAGGGGGAAATAACTATGGCTACACCTTC.